This T cell receptor beta chain was sequenced during a study of blood T cell repertoires in COVID-19. Study background: Donors in Cohort 3 counted as recovered after two negative PCRs, clearance, or symptom resolution.

Per the authors' pipeline: Amplified reference gene primers provided the basis for estimating nucleated cell counts. Data came from immunoSEQ multiplex PCR; TCRdb stores just in-frame clones and leaves some out. Clone size and the V and J calls come from that table; the DNA yielded D and trimming. Of approximately 240,000 clones in the sample, about 86% are singletons; the top ten hold approximately 3.3%. Participant-reported clinical history was the basis for cohort assignment. This TCR derives from a woman aged 45 to 65 in a cohort exposed to, infected with or recovered from COVID-19 (not recorded which). Sequencing was performed on PBMCs or T cells enriched from blood (not recorded which).

The CDR3 is CASSLGGTGGEKLFF. CDR3 nucleotide sequence: TGCGCCAGCAGCTTGGGAGGGACAGGAGGAGAAAAACTGTTTTTT. The chain is built from TRBV5-1 and TRBJ1-4; the match to TRBD1 covers 8 bases. Losses at the gene ends were 0 bases for V and 8 bases for J; bases not matched to a gene: 6. Germline CDR1 SGHRS, CDR2 YFSETQ. CDR3 size: 15 residues.